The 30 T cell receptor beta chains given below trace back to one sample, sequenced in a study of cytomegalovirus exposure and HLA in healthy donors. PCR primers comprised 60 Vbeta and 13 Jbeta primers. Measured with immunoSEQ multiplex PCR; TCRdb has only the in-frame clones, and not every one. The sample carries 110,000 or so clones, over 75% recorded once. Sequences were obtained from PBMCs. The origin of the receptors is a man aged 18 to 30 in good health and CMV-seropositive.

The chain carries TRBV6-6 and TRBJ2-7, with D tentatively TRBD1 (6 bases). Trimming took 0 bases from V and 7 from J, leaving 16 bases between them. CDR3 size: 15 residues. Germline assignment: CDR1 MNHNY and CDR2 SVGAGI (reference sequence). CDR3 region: CASSYSHRVEGEQYF. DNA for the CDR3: TGTGCCAGCAGTTACTCGCACAGGGTCGAGGGAGAGCAGTACTTC.

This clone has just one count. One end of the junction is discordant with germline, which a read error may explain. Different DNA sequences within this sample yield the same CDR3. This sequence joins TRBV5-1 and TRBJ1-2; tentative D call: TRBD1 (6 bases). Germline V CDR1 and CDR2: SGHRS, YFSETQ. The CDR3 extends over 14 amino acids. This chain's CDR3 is CASSLADSEYGYTF. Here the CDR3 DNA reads TGCGCCAGTAGCTTGGCGGACAGCGAGTATGGCTACACCTTC.

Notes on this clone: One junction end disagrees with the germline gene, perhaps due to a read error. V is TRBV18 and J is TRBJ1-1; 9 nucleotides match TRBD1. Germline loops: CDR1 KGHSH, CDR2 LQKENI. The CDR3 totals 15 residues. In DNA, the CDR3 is TGTGCCAGCTCTCCACAGGGGGCGCAGGGCACTGAAGCTTTCTTT. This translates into CASSPQGAQGTEAFF.

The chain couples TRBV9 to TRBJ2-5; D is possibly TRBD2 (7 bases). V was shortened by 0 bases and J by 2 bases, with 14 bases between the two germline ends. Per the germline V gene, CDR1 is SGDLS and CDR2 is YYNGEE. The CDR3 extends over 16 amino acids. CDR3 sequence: CASSVVRGGRQETQYF. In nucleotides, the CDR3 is TGTGCCAGCAGCGTAGTTAGGGGGGGCCGACAAGAGACCCAGTACTTC.

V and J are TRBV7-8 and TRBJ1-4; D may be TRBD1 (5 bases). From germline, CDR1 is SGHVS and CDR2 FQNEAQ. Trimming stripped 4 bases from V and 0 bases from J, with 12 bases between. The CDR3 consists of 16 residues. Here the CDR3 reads CASSSSGFATNEKLFF. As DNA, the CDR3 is TGTGCCAGCAGCTCGTCAGGGTTTGCAACTAATGAAAAACTGTTTTTT.

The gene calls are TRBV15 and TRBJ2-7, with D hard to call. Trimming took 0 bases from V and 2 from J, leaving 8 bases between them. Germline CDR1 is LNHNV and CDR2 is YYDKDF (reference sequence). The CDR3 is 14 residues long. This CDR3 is CATSRDAGAYEQYF. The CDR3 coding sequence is TGTGCCACCAGCAGAGATGCCGGTGCCTACGAGCAGTACTTC.

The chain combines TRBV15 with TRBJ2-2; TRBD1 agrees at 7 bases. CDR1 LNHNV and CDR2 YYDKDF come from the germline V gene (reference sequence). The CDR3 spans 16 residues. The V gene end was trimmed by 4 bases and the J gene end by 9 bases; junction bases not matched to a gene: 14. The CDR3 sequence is CATSIKQGFGPRELFF. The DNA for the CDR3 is TGTGCCACCAGCATCAAACAGGGGTTCGGTCCTCGGGAGCTGTTTTTT.

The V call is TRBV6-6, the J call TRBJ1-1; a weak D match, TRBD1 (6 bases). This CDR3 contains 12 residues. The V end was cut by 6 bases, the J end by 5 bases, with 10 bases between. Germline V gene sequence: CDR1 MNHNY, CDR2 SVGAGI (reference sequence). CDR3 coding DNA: TGTGCCAGCAGCTCCGGGACAACTGAAGCTTTCTTT. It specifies CASSSGTTEAFF.

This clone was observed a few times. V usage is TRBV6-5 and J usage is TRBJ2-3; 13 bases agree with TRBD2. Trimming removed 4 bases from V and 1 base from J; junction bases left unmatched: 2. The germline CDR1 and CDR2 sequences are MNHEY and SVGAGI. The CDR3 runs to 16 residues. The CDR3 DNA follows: TGTGCCAGCAGTTTTGGACTAGCGGGGGGCACAGATACGCAGTATTTT. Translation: CASSFGLAGGTDTQYF.

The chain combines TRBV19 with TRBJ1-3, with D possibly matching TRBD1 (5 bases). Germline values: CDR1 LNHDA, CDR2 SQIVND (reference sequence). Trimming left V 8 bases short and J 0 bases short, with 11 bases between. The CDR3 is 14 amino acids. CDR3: CASSPGYSGNTIYF. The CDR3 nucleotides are TGTGCCAGTTCACCAGGGTACTCTGGAAACACCATATATTTT.

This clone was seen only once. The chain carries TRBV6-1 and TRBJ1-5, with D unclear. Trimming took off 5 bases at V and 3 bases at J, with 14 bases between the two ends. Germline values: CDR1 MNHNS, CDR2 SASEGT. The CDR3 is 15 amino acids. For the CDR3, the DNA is TGTGCCAGCAGTTCTGTCGGCAGGAACAATCAGCCCCAGCATTTT. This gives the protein CASSSVGRNNQPQHF.

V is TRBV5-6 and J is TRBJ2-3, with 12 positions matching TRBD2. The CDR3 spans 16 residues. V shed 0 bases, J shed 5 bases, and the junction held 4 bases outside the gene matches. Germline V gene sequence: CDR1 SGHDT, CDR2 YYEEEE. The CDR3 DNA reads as TGTGCCAGCAGCTTGGCCCCGGGACTAGCGGGAGATACGCAGTATTTT. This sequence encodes CASSLAPGLAGDTQYF. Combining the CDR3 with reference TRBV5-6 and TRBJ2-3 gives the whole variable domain DAGVTQSPTHLIKTRGQQVTLRCSPKSGHDTVSWYQQALGQGPQFIFQYYEEEERQRGNFPDRFSGHQFPNYSSELNVNALLLGDSALYLCASSLAPGLAGDTQYFGPGTRLTVL.

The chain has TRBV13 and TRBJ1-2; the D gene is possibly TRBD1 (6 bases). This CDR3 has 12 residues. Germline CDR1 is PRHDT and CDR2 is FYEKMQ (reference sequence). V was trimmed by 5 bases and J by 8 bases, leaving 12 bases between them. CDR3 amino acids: CASSRNRVGYTF. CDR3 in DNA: TGTGCCAGCAGCCGCAACAGGGTAGGCTACACCTTC.

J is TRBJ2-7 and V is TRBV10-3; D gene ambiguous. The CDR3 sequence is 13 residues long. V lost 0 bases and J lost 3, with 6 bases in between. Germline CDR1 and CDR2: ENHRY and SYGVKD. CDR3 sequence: CAISESISYEQYF. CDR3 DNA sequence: TGTGCCATCAGTGAGTCGATCAGCTACGAGCAGTACTTC.

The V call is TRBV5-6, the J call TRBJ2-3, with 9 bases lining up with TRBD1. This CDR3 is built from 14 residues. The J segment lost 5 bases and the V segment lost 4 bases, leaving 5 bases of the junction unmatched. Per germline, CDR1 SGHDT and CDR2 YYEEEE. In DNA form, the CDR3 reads TGTGCCAGCAGCCCGGGACAGGGATTAGATACGCAGTATTTT. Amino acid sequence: CASSPGQGLDTQYF. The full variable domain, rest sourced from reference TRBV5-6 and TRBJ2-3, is DAGVTQSPTHLIKTRGQQVTLRCSPKSGHDTVSWYQQALGQGPQFIFQYYEEEERQRGNFPDRFSGHQFPNYSSELNVNALLLGDSALYLCASSPGQGLDTQYFGPGTRLTVL.

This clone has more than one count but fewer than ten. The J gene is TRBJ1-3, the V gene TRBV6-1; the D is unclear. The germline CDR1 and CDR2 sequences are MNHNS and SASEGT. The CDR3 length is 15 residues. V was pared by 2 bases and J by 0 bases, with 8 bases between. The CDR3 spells CASSESPGSGNTIYF. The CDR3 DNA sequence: TGTGCCAGCAGTGAATCGCCAGGCTCTGGAAACACCATATATTTT.

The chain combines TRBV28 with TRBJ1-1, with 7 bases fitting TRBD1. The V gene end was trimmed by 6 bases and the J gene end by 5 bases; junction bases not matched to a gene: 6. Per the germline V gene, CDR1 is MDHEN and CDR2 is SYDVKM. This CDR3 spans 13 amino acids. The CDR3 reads CASRLGGGTEAFF. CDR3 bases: TGTGCCAGCAGGTTAGGGGGCGGGACTGAAGCTTTCTTT.

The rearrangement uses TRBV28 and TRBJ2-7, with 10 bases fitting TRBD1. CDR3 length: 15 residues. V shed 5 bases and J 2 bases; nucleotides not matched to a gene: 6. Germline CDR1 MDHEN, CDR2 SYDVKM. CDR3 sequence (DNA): TGTGCCAGCAGTCCCCGAGACAGGGGGCCCTACGAGCAGTACTTC. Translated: CASSPRDRGPYEQYF.

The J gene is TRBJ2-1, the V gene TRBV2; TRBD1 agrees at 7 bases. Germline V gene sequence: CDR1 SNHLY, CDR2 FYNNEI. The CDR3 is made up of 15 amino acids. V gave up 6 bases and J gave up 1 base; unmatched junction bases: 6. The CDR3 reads CASREGAGSYNEQFF. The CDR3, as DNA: TGTGCCAGCAGAGAGGGGGCCGGGTCCTACAATGAGCAGTTCTTC. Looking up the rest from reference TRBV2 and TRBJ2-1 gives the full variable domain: EPEVTQTPSHQVTQMGQEVILRCVPISNHLYFYWYRQILGQKVEFLVSFYNNEISEKSEIFDDQFSVERPDGSNFTLKIRSTKLEDSAMYFCASREGAGSYNEQFFGPGTRLTVL.

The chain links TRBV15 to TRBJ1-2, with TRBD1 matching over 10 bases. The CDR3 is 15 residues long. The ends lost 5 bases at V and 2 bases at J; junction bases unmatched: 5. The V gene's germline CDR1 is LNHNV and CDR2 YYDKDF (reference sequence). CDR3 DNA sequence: TGTGCCACCAGCCTTGGACAGGGGGGAAACTATGGCTACACCTTC. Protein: CATSLGQGGNYGYTF.

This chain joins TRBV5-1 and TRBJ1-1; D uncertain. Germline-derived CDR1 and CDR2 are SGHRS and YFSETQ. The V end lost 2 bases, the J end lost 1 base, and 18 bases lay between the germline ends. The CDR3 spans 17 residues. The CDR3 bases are TGCGCCAGCAGCTTTTCCTCTCTGGTATACGGGAACACTGAAGCTTTCTTT. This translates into CASSFSSLVYGNTEAFF.

The CDR3 bases are TGTGCTAGTGGTTTGATCGCGGGAGGGTACAATGAGCAGTTCTTC. The encoded protein is CASGLIAGGYNEQFF. The J gene is TRBJ2-1, the V gene TRBV12-5; 9 positions agree with TRBD2. The ends lost 2 bases at V and 4 bases at J; junction bases unmatched: 3. Germline V gene sequence: CDR1 LGHNT, CDR2 FRNRAP. CDR3 length: 15 amino acids.

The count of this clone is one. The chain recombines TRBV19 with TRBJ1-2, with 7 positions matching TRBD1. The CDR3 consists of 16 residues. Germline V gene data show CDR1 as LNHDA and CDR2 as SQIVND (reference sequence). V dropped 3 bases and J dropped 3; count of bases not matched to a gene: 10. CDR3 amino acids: CASSILYAGTDYGYTF. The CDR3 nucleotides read TGTGCCAGTAGTATTCTGTACGCCGGGACAGACTATGGCTACACCTTC.

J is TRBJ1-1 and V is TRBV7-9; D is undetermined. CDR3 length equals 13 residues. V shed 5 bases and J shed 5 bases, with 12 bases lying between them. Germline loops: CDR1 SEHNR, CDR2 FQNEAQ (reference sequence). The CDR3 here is CASSPFPGTEAFF. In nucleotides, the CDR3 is TGTGCCAGCAGCCCCTTCCCCGGGACTGAAGCTTTCTTT.

The CDR3 here is CASSLEGGLGEAFF. The CDR3 DNA reads TGTGCCAGCAGCTTAGAAGGGGGCTTGGGTGAAGCTTTCTTT. The rearrangement uses TRBV7-2 and TRBJ1-1; 7 bases fit TRBD1. J was trimmed by 7 bases and V by 1 base; bases with no gene match: 6. Germline-derived CDR1 and CDR2 are SGHTA and FQGNSA. This CDR3 has 14 residues.

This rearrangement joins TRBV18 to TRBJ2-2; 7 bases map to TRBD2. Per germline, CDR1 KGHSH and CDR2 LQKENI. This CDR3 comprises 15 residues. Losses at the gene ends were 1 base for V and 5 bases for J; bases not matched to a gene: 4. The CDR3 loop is CASSPLAGLTGELFF. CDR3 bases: TGTGCCAGCTCACCACTAGCGGGCCTGACCGGGGAGCTGTTTTTT.

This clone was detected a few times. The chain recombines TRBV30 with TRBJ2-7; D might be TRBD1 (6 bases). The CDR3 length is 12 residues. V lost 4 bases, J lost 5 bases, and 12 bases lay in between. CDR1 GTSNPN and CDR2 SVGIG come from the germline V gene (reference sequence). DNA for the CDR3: TGTGCCTGGAACATCCAGGGGCACGAGCAGTACTTC. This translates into CAWNIQGHEQYF.

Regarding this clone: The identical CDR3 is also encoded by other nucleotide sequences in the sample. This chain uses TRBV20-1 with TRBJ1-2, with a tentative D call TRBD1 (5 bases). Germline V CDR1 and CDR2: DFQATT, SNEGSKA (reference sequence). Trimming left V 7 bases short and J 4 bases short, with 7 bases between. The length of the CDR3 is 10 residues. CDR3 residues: CSVDSYGYTF. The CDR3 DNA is TGCAGTGTAGACAGCTATGGCTACACCTTC.

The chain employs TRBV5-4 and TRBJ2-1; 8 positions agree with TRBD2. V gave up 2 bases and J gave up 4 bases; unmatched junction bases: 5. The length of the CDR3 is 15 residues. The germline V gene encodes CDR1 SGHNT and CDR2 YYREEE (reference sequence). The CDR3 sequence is CASSFSGGVYNEQFF. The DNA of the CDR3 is TGTGCCAGCAGCTTTTCGGGGGGGGTGTACAATGAGCAGTTCTTC.

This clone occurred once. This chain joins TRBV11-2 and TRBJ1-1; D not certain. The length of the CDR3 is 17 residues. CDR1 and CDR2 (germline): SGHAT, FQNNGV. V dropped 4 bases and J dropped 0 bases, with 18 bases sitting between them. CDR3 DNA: TGTGCCAGCAGCTCCGCCATGAGGGTACAGATGAACACTGAAGCTTTCTTT. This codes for CASSSAMRVQMNTEAFF.